Below are 18 T cell receptor beta chains sequenced from a single sample in a study of cytomegalovirus exposure and HLA in healthy donors. PCR primers comprised 60 Vbeta and 13 Jbeta primers. Method: immunoSEQ multiplex PCR; TCRdb's copy keeps in-frame clones and lacks some. Listed are some 110,000 clones; 3.7% falls within the top ten. Sequencing was performed on PBMCs. Receptors were obtained from a man under 40 in good health and CMV-seronegative.

CDR3 sequence: CASSPRGTGGKNQPQHF. For the CDR3, the DNA is TGTGCCAGCTCACCAAGGGGGACAGGGGGAAAGAATCAGCCCCAGCATTTT. This chain uses TRBV18 with TRBJ1-5; TRBD1 matches at 11 bases. Germline values: CDR1 KGHSH, CDR2 LQKENI. CDR3 length equals 17 residues. The V segment lost 2 bases and the J segment 4 bases; nucleotides outside the gene matches: 7.

The chain combines TRBV19 with TRBJ2-3, with D tentatively TRBD2 (7 bases). The CDR3 sequence is 14 residues long. Looked up from germline, CDR1 is LNHDA and CDR2 is SQIVND (reference sequence). V lost 4 bases, J lost 5 bases, and 13 bases lay in between. This CDR3 reads CASSNFGGQDTQYF. For the CDR3, the DNA is TGTGCCAGTAGTAATTTCGGGGGGCAAGATACGCAGTATTTT.

The V call is TRBV28, the J call TRBJ1-1, with 8 bases identical to TRBD1. Germline values: CDR1 MDHEN, CDR2 SYDVKM. The CDR3 covers 13 residues. After removal of 3 bases from V and 4 bases from J, the junction contained 1 base not matched to a gene. CDR3 sequence (DNA): TGTGCCAGCAGTTTTGGACAGGGCACTGAAGCTTTCTTT. Translation: CASSFGQGTEAFF. The complete variable domain, with remaining parts taken from reference TRBV28 and TRBJ1-1, reads DVKVTQSSRYLVKRTGEKVFLECVQDMDHENMFWYRQDPGLGLRLIYFSYDVKMKEKGDIPEGYSVSREKKERFSLILESASTNQTSMYLCASSFGQGTEAFFGQGTRLTVV.

CDR3 sequence reads: CRADRGGETQYF. CDR3 in DNA: TGCAGGGCAGACAGGGGAGGAGAGACCCAGTACTTC. The chain joins TRBV29-1 to TRBJ2-5; 8 bases fit TRBD1. This CDR3 contains 12 residues. Germline CDR1 SQVTM, CDR2 ANQGSEA.

The gene calls are TRBV5-4 and TRBJ2-2; D may be TRBD2 (7 bases). The CDR3 consists of 15 residues. The germline V gene encodes CDR1 SGHNT and CDR2 YYREEE (reference sequence). Trimming took 6 bases from V and 4 from J, leaving 16 bases between them. The chain's CDR3 is CASTSRGGGTGELFF. The CDR3 nucleotides read TGTGCCAGCACCTCAAGGGGGGGAGGCACCGGGGAGCTGTTTTTT.

The chain has TRBV4-3 and TRBJ2-5; D not certain. CDR1 and CDR2 (germline): LGHNA, YSLEER. The CDR3 totals 17 residues. V lost 0 bases and J 3 bases, leaving 17 bases between the germline ends. The CDR3 sequence: CASSQDQLLATKETQYF. The CDR3 nucleotides read TGCGCCAGCAGCCAAGACCAACTTTTAGCCACGAAAGAGACCCAGTACTTC.

The V and J genes are TRBV9 and TRBJ1-4; TRBD1 matches at 7 bases. Losses at the gene ends were 4 bases for V and 1 base for J; bases not matched to a gene: 19. CDR1 and CDR2 from the germline V gene are SGDLS and YYNGEE. The CDR3 has 20 residues. The CDR3 region has the DNA TGTGCCAGCAGCCCGTCACAGGGGACGGCGTGGAGGGTAACTAATGAAAAACTGTTTTTT. This codes for CASSPSQGTAWRVTNEKLFF.

CDR3 sequence: CASLANTEAFF. The CDR3 DNA reads as TGTGCCAGCCTGGCAAACACTGAAGCTTTCTTT. This chain joins TRBV6-5 and TRBJ1-1; D is unresolved. There are 11 residues in the CDR3. The V end lost 8 bases, the J end lost 2 bases, and 6 bases lay between the germline ends. The germline gives CDR1 MNHEY, CDR2 SVGAGI.

J is TRBJ2-3 and V is TRBV9; 10 bases fit TRBD2. Trimming removed 1 base from V and 3 bases from J; junction bases left unmatched: 8. From germline, CDR1 is SGDLS and CDR2 YYNGEE. This CDR3 contains 17 residues. This CDR3 is CASSVSQAGGRTDTQYF. The CDR3 nucleotides are TGTGCCAGCAGCGTAAGTCAAGCGGGGGGGAGGACAGATACGCAGTATTTT.

CDR3 nucleotides: TGCGCCAGCAGCCAAGATGACCGGGGAGTCTACGAGCAGTACTTC. Translated: CASSQDDRGVYEQYF. V is TRBV4-1 and J is TRBJ2-7; tentatively, D is TRBD2 (5 bases). CDR1 is MGHRA, CDR2 YSYEKL, per germline. V lost 0 bases to trimming and J lost 3 bases, with 12 bases between them. The CDR3 is 15 amino acids.

V gene TRBV7-9 combines with J gene TRBJ1-6, with 11 nucleotides matching TRBD1. The V gene end was trimmed by 3 bases and the J gene end by 10 bases; junction bases not matched to a gene: 2. Germline values: CDR1 SEHNR, CDR2 FQNEAQ (reference sequence). The CDR3 totals 14 residues. As DNA, the CDR3 is TGTGCCAGCAGCTTGGGACAGGGGGGATCACCCCTCCACTTT. It is translated as CASSLGQGGSPLHF. The full variable domain, completed using reference TRBV7-9 and TRBJ1-6, is DTGVSQNPRHKITKRGQNVTFRCDPISEHNRLYWYRQTLGQGPEFLTYFQNEAQLEKSRLLSDRFSAERPKGSFSTLEIQRTEQGDSAMYLCASSLGQGGSPLHFGNGTRLTVT.

This chain uses TRBV28 with TRBJ1-2; TRBD1 matches at 10 bases. This CDR3 comprises 16 residues. Losses at the gene ends were 5 bases for V and 4 bases for J; bases not matched to a gene: 10. Germline CDR1 and CDR2: MDHEN and SYDVKM. CDR3 sequence (DNA): TGTGCCAGCAGTCCCATGGGACAGGGGTTCGGCTATGGCTACACCTTC. Translating it yields CASSPMGQGFGYGYTF.

V is TRBV9 and J is TRBJ2-5, with 12 bases lining up with TRBD2. CDR1 is SGDLS, CDR2 YYNGEE, per germline. The length of the CDR3 is 16 residues. J was trimmed by 2 bases and V by 0 bases; bases with no gene match: 2. CDR3 DNA sequence: TGTGCCAGCAGCGTAGGACTAGCGGGGGCTCAAGAGACCCAGTACTTC. Encoded protein: CASSVGLAGAQETQYF.

This chain links TRBV6-1 with TRBJ2-2; D is perhaps TRBD1 (6 bases). CDR1 and CDR2 from the germline V gene are MNHNS and SASEGT. This CDR3 has 15 amino acids. Between the trimmed V and J ends, which lost 2 bases and 4 bases, there was a span of 11 bases. The CDR3 loop reads CASSEQQGGTGELFF. The CDR3 DNA sequence: TGTGCCAGCAGTGAACAACAGGGCGGCACCGGGGAGCTGTTTTTT.

The chain couples TRBV28 to TRBJ1-1; D remains unclear. Deletions cut 7 bases from V and 3 bases from J, with 12 bases between. Germline V gene sequence: CDR1 MDHEN, CDR2 SYDVKM. The CDR3 consists of 13 residues. CDR3 amino acids: CASNPPGDTEAFF. The CDR3 DNA is TGTGCCAGCAACCCCCCCGGGGACACTGAAGCTTTCTTT.

The chain is built from TRBV15 and TRBJ1-1, with D unclear. The CDR3 totals 13 residues. Trimming removed 1 base from V and 1 base from J, with 4 bases in between. CDR1 and CDR2 (germline): LNHNV, YYDKDF (reference sequence). The CDR3 DNA sequence: TGTGCCACCAGCAGAGGAGAGAACACTGAAGCTTTCTTT. Amino acids: CATSRGENTEAFF. The full variable domain, completed using reference TRBV15 and TRBJ1-1, is DAMVIQNPRYQVTQFGKPVTLSCSQTLNHNVMYWYQQKSSQAPKLLFHYYDKDFNNEADTPDNFQSRRPNTSFCFLDIRSPGLGDTAMYLCATSRGENTEAFFGQGTRLTVV.

The chain joins TRBV9 to TRBJ1-6, with D hard to call. This CDR3 comprises 14 residues. V lost 4 bases and J lost 2, with 7 bases in between. CDR1 is SGDLS and CDR2 is YYNGEE in the germline V gene. This CDR3 reads CASSQTAYNSPLHF. In DNA form, the CDR3 reads TGTGCCAGCAGCCAAACAGCCTATAATTCACCCCTCCACTTT.

The J gene is TRBJ2-7, the V gene TRBV6-5; TRBD2 aligns across 11 bases. CDR1 is MNHEY, CDR2 SVGAGI, per germline. The CDR3 is made up of 13 amino acids. After removal of 6 bases from V and 7 bases from J, the junction contained 5 bases not matched to a gene. The CDR3: CASRSGTSGEQYF. The CDR3 DNA reads as TGTGCCAGCAGGTCCGGGACTAGCGGTGAGCAGTACTTC.